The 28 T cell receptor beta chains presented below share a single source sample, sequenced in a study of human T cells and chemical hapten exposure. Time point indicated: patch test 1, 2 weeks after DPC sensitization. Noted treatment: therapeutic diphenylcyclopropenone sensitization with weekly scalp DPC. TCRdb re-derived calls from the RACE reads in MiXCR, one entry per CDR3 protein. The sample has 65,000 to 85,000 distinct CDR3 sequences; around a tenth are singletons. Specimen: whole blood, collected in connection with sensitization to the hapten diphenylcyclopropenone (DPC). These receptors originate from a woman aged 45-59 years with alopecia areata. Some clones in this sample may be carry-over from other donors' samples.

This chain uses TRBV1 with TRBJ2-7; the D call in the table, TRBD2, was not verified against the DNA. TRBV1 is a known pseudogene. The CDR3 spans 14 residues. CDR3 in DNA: TGCACCAGCAGCCTCCGCGGGAGTTTTGACGAGCAGTACTTC. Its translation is CTSSLRGSFDEQYF.

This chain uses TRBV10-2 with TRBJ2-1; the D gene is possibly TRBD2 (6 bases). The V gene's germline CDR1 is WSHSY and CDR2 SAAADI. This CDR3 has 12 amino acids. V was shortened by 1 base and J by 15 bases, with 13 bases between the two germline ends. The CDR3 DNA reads TGCGCCAGCAGTGAGTGGGCTAGCGAAGTGTTCTTC. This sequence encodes CASSEWASEVFF.

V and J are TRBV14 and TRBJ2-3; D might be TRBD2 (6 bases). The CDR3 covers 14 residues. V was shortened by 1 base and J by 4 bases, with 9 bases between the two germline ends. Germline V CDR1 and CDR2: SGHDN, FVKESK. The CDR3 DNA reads TGTGCCAGCAGCCAAGTGGGGGGAGCAGATACGCAGTATTTT. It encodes CASSQVGGADTQYF.

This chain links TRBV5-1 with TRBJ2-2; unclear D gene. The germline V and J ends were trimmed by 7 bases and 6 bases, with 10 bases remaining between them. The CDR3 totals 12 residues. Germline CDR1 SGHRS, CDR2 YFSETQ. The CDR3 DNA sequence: TGCGCCAGCTCCGAGTCCCCCGGGGAGCTGTTTTTT. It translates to CASSESPGELFF.

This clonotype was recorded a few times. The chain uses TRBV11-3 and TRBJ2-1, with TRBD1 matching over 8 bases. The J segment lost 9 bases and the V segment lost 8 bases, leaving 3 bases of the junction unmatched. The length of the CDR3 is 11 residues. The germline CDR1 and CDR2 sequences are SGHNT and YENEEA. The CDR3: CASQGAAEQFF. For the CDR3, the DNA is TGTGCCAGCCAGGGGGCGGCTGAGCAGTTCTTC.

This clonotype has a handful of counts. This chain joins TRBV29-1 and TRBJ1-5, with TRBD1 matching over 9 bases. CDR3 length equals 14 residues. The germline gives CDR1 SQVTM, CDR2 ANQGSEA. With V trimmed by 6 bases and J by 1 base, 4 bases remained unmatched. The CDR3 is CSVGGQGSNQPQHF. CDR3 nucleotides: TGCAGCGTCGGGGGACAGGGAAGCAATCAGCCCCAGCATTTT.

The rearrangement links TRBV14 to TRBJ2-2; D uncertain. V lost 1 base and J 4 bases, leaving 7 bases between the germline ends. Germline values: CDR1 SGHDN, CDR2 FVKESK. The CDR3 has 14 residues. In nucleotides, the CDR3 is TGTGCCAGCAGCCAAGTTGCAGGCACCGGGGAGCTGTTTTTT. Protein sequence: CASSQVAGTGELFF.

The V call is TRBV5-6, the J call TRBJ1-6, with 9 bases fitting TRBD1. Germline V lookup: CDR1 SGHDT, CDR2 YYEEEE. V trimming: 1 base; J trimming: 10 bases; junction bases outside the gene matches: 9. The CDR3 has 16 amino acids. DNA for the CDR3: TGTGCCAGCAGCTTGAGACTACGGACAGGGGCCTCACCCCTCCACTTT. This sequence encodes CASSLRLRTGASPLHF.

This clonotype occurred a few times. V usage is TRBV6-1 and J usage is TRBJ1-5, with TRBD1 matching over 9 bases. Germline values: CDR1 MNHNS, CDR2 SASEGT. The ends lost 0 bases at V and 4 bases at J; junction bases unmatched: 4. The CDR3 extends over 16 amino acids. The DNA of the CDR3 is TGTGCCAGCAGTGAAGCAGGGACAGGGAATAATCAGCCCCAGCATTTT. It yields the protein CASSEAGTGNNQPQHF.

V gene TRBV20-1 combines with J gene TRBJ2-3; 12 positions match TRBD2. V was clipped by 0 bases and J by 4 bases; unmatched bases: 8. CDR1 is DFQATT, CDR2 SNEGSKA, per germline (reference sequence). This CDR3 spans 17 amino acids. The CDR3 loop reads CSARDLPSGREADTQYF. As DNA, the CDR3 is TGCAGTGCTAGAGATCTCCCTAGCGGGAGGGAGGCAGATACGCAGTATTTT.

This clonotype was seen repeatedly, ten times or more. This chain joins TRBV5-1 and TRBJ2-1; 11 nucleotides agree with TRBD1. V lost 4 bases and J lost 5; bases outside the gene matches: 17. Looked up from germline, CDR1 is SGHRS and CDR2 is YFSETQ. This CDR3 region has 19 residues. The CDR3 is CASSQRTGGLSGEHNEQFF. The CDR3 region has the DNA TGCGCCAGCAGCCAGAGGACAGGGGGCCTAAGCGGAGAACACAATGAGCAGTTCTTC.

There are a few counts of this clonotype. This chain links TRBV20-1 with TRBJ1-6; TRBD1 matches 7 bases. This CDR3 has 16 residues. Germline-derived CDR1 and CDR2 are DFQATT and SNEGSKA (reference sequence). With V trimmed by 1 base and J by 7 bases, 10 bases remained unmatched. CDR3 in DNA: TGCAGTGCTAGAGGCGCGACGGGACAGAGGAATTCACCCCTCCACTTT. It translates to CSARGATGQRNSPLHF.

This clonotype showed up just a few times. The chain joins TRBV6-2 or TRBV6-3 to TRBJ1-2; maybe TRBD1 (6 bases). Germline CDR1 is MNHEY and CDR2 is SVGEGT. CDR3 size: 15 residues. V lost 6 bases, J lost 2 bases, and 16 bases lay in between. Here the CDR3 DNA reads TGTGCCAGCAGCTCCCGGGACAAGGGAAACTATGGCTACACCTTC. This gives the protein CASSSRDKGNYGYTF.

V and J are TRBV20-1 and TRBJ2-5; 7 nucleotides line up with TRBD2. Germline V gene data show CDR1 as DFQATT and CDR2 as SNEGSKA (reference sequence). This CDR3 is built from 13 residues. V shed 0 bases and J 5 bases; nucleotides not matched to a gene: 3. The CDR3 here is CSARDPREETQYF. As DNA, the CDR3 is TGCAGTGCTAGAGATCCGCGGGAGGAGACCCAGTACTTC.

The CDR3 region is CASTLTGAQNTEAFF. CDR3 sequence (DNA): TGTGCCAGCACCCTGACAGGGGCACAGAACACTGAAGCTTTCTTT. This rearrangement joins TRBV12-3 or TRBV12-4 to TRBJ1-1; 8 bases fit TRBD1. J was trimmed by 1 base and V by 7 bases; bases with no gene match: 8. The CDR3 is 15 amino acids.

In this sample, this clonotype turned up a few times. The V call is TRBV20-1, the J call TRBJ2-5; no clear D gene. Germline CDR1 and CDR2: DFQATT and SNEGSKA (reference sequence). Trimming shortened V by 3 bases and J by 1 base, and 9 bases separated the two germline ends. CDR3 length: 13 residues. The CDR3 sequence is CSARSGAQETQYF. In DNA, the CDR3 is TGCAGTGCTAGGTCCGGCGCCCAAGAGACCCAGTACTTC.

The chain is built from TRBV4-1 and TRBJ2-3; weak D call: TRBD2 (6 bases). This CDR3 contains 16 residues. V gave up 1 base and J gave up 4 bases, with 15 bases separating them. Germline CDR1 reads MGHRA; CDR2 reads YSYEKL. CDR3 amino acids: CASSQGAERVADTQYF. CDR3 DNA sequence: TGCGCCAGCAGCCAAGGGGCAGAGCGGGTCGCAGATACGCAGTATTTT.

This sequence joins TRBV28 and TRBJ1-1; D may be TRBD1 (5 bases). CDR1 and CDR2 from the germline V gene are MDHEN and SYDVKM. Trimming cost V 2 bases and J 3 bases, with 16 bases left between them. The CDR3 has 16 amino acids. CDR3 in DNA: TGTGCCAGCAGTTTACCCCTTGGGGGTGGGGACACTGAAGCTTTCTTT. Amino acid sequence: CASSLPLGGGDTEAFF.

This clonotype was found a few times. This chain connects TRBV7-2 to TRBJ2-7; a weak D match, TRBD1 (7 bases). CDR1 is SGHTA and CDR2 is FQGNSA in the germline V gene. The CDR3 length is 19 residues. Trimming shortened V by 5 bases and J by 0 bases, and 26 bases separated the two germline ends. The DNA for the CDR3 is TGTGCCAGCAGCCACTTCGCGCGAGGAGGGGGCCTAAGCTCCTACGAGCAGTACTTC. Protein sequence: CASSHFARGGGLSSYEQYF.

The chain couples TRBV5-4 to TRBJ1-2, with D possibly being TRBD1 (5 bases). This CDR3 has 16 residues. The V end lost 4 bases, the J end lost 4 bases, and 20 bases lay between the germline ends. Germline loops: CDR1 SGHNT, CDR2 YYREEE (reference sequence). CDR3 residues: CASSPGRQTLSYGYTF. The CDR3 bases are TGTGCCAGCAGCCCTGGTCGACAGACCCTTAGCTATGGCTACACCTTC.

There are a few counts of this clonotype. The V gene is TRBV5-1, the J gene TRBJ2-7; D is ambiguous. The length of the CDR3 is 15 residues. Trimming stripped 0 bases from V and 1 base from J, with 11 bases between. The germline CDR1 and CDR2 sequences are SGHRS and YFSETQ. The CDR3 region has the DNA TGCGCCAGCAGCTTGGGGGCAGCACCTTCCTACGAGCAGTACTTC. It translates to CASSLGAAPSYEQYF.

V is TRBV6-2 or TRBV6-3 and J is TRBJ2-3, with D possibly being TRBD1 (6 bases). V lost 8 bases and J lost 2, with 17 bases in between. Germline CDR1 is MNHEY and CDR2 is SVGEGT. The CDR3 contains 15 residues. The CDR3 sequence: CASVNREGFTDTQYF. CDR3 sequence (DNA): TGTGCCAGCGTCAACAGGGAAGGGTTCACAGATACGCAGTATTTT.

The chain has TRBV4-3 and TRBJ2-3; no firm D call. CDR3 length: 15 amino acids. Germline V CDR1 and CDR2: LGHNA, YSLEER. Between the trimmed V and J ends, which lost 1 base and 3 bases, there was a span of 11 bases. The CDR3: CASSQGAGETDTQYF. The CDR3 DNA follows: TGCGCCAGCAGCCAAGGGGCAGGAGAGACAGATACGCAGTATTTT.

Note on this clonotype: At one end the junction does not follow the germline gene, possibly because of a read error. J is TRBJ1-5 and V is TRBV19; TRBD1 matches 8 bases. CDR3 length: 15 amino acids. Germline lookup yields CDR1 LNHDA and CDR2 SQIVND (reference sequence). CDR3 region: CASSADRGSKQPQHF. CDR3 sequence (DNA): TGTGCCAGTAGTGCCGACAGGGGTAGCAAACAGCCCCAGCATTTT.

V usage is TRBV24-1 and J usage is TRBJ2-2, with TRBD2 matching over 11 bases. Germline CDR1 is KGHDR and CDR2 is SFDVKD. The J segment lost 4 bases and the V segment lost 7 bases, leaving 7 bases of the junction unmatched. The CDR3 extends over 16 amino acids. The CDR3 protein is CATRASGRIGTGELFF. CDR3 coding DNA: TGTGCCACCAGGGCTAGCGGGAGGATAGGCACCGGGGAGCTGTTTTTT.

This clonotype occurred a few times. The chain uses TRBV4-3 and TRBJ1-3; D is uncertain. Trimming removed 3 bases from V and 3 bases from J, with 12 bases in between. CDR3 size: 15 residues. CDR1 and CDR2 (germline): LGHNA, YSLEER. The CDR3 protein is CASSQTPWGGNTIYF. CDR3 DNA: TGCGCCAGCAGCCAGACTCCATGGGGTGGAAACACCATATATTTT.

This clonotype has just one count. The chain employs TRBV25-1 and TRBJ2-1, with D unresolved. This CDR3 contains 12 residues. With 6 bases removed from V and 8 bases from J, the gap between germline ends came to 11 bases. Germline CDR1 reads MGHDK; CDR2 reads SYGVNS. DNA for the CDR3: TGTGCCAGCAGGAACGGCGCCCATGAGCAGTTCTTC. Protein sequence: CASRNGAHEQFF.

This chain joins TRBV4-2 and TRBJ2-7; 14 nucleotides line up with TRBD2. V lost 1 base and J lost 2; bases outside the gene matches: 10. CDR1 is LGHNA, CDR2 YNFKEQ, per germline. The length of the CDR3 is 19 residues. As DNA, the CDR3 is TGTGCCAGCAGCCAAGTCGCCGGGACTAGCGGGAGTGTAACCTACGAGCAGTACTTC. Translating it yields CASSQVAGTSGSVTYEQYF.